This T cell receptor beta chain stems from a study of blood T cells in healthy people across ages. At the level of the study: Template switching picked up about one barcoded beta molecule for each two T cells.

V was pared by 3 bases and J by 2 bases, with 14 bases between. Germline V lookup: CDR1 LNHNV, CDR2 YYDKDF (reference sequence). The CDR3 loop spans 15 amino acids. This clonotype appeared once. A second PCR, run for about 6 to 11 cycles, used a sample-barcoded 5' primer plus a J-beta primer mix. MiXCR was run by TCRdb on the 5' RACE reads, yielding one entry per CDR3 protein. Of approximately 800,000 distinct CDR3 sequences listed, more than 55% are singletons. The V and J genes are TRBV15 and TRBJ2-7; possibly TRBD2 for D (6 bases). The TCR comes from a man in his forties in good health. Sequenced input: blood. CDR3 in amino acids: CATSRERAGAYEQYF. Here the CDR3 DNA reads TGTGCCACCAGCAGGGAAAGAGCGGGCGCCTACGAGCAGTACTTC.